Following are 30 T cell receptor beta chains from one sample sequenced in a study of T cells of healthy individuals. TCRdb recomputed calls from the 5' RACE reads with MiXCR, one row per CDR3 protein. This sample yields 65,000 to 95,000 distinct CDR3 sequences, of which roughly 5% are seen a single time; around 6.9% belongs to the top ten. These receptor sequences come from a female donor in good health.

This clonotype showed up many times. The J gene is TRBJ2-3, the V gene TRBV4-1, with TRBD1 identical over 8 bases. Germline V gives CDR1 MGHRA, CDR2 YSYEKL. The CDR3 length is 18 residues. J lost 5 bases, V lost 0 bases, and 13 bases had no gene match. The CDR3 coding sequence is TGCGCCAGCAGCCAAGACGCCTCTTTCCGGGACAGGCAAGATACGCAGTATTTT. Translating gives CASSQDASFRDRQDTQYF.

This clonotype was observed many times. V is TRBV28 and J is TRBJ2-7, with 11 bases fitting TRBD1. The CDR3 covers 13 residues. Trimming took 9 bases from V and 4 from J; bases not matched to a gene: 5. Germline CDR1 reads MDHEN; CDR2 reads SYDVKM. The CDR3 sequence is CASGDRGSYEQYF. The CDR3 DNA is TGTGCCAGTGGGGACAGGGGGTCTTACGAGCAGTACTTC.

In this sample, this clonotype turned up a few times. V usage is TRBV13 and J usage is TRBJ2-7; TRBD2 is a possible D gene (5 bases). The length of the CDR3 is 13 residues. The germline V gene has CDR1 PRHDT and CDR2 FYEKMQ (reference sequence). V was cut by 5 bases and J by 2 bases, with 10 bases left in between. DNA for the CDR3: TGTGCCAGCAGCAGAGGGTTGGCCTACGAGCAGTACTTC. It codes for CASSRGLAYEQYF.

The rearrangement uses TRBV18 and TRBJ1-3, with D hard to call. Trimming stripped 2 bases from V and 0 bases from J, with 11 bases between. The length of the CDR3 is 16 residues. Looked up from germline, CDR1 is KGHSH and CDR2 is LQKENI. The CDR3 protein is CASSPFLSDSGNTIYF. The CDR3 DNA follows: TGTGCCAGCTCACCATTTCTGTCGGACTCTGGAAACACCATATATTTT. Drawing the rest from reference TRBV18 and TRBJ1-3, the complete variable domain is NAGVMQNPRHLVRRRGQEARLRCSPMKGHSHVYWYRQLPEEGLKFMVYLQKENIIDESGMPKERFSAEFPKEGPSILRIQQVVRGDSAAYFCASSPFLSDSGNTIYFGEGSWLTVV.

This clonotype was observed at least ten times. The chain has TRBV7-2 and TRBJ1-1; D is possibly TRBD1 (6 bases). The CDR3 covers 13 residues. Trimming stripped 3 bases from V and 5 bases from J, with 10 bases between. Germline CDR1 SGHTA, CDR2 FQGNSA. DNA of the CDR3: TGTGCCAGCAGCTTGACAGGAGATACTGAAGCTTTCTTT. This translates into CASSLTGDTEAFF.

This clonotype was recorded many times. The chain recombines TRBV27 with TRBJ2-3; possibly TRBD1 for D (5 bases). The CDR3 loop spans 14 amino acids. V lost 2 bases to trimming and J lost 4 bases, with 10 bases between them. CDR1 MNHEY and CDR2 SMNVEV come from the germline V gene (reference sequence). CDR3 residues: CASSLQQVPDTQYF. Written as DNA, the CDR3 is TGTGCCAGCAGTTTACAACAGGTACCAGATACGCAGTATTTT.

This clonotype was picked up many times. The V call is TRBV28, the J call TRBJ2-2; a possible D gene is TRBD1 (6 bases). The CDR3 length is 13 residues. Germline CDR1 is MDHEN and CDR2 is SYDVKM. V was clipped by 11 bases and J by 4 bases, with 14 bases between them. In nucleotides, the CDR3 is TGTGCCGGACAGCGAATCAGCACCGGGGAGCTGTTTTTT. Translating it yields CAGQRISTGELFF.

This clonotype was detected many times. The CDR3 DNA follows: TGTGCCAGCAGTTTAGCGGGAGGGTACAATGAGCAGTTCTTC. Protein: CASSLAGGYNEQFF. The chain links TRBV28 to TRBJ2-1, with 9 positions matching TRBD2. From germline, CDR1 is MDHEN and CDR2 SYDVKM. This CDR3 is built from 14 residues. J lost 4 bases, V lost 2 bases, and 0 bases had no gene match. The variable domain in full, with the rest retrieved from reference TRBV28 and TRBJ2-1, is DVKVTQSSRYLVKRTGEKVFLECVQDMDHENMFWYRQDPGLGLRLIYFSYDVKMKEKGDIPEGYSVSREKKERFSLILESASTNQTSMYLCASSLAGGYNEQFFGPGTRLTVL.

This clonotype turned up a few times. The gene calls are TRBV7-9 and TRBJ2-1; 9 bases are a match to TRBD2. Germline V gives CDR1 SEHNR, CDR2 FQNEAQ (reference sequence). V dropped 3 bases and J dropped 0; count of bases not matched to a gene: 12. The CDR3 loop spans 19 amino acids. The CDR3 DNA is TGTGCCAGCAGCTTCGTACCTCTAGCGGGGACCGGCTCCTACAATGAGCAGTTCTTC. Its protein is CASSFVPLAGTGSYNEQFF. Based on the CDR3 plus reference TRBV7-9 and TRBJ2-1, the full variable domain is DTGVSQNPRHKITKRGQNVTFRCDPISEHNRLYWYRQTLGQGPEFLTYFQNEAQLEKSRLLSDRFSAERPKGSFSTLEIQRTEQGDSAMYLCASSFVPLAGTGSYNEQFFGPGTRLTVL.

This clonotype has a count of ten or more. The V and J genes are TRBV18 and TRBJ1-1; unclear D gene. The V and J ends lost 5 bases and 6 bases respectively, with 34 bases between them. The length of the CDR3 is 20 residues. CDR1 is KGHSH, CDR2 LQKENI, per germline. CDR3 amino acids: CASSSYPVIPGPMWIPEAFF. For the CDR3, the DNA is TGTGCCAGCTCATCTTACCCCGTGATCCCAGGCCCTATGTGGATCCCTGAAGCTTTCTTT.

This clonotype was detected ten times or more. The chain joins TRBV20-1 to TRBJ2-7; D uncertain. This CDR3 is built from 16 residues. In germline, CDR1 is DFQATT, CDR2 SNEGSKA (reference sequence). Trimming shortened V by 0 bases and J by 3 bases, and 18 bases separated the two germline ends. The CDR3 bases are TGCAGTGCTAGAGAAACGAAAAGAGTTTATTACTACGAGCAGTACTTC. Its translation: CSARETKRVYYYEQYF.

The gene calls are TRBV11-2 and TRBJ2-1, with 9 positions matching TRBD2. This CDR3 contains 15 residues. CDR1 and CDR2 from the germline V gene are SGHAT and FQNNGV. The V gene end was trimmed by 0 bases and the J gene end by 16 bases; junction bases not matched to a gene: 13. The CDR3 protein is CASSLDRNRGTSYFF. CDR3 sequence (DNA): TGTGCCAGCAGCTTAGATCGTAATAGGGGGACTAGCTATTTCTTC.

This clonotype was seen repeatedly, ten times or more. The chain uses TRBV5-1 and TRBJ2-5; 7 bases align to TRBD2. CDR3 size: 13 residues. Germline-derived CDR1 and CDR2 are SGHRS and YFSETQ. Trimming at V came to 2 bases and at J to 4 bases, leaving 2 bases not matched to a gene. CDR3 loop: CASSFAGVETQYF. For the CDR3, the DNA is TGCGCCAGCAGCTTCGCGGGAGTAGAGACCCAGTACTTC.

The chain has TRBV28 and TRBJ1-1; TRBD1 matches 7 bases. V dropped 4 bases and J dropped 5; count of bases not matched to a gene: 10. The CDR3 spans 15 residues. The germline gives CDR1 MDHEN, CDR2 SYDVKM. The CDR3 protein is CASSWLGARGTEAFF. CDR3 in DNA: TGTGCCAGCAGTTGGTTAGGTGCCAGGGGGACTGAAGCTTTCTTT.

This clonotype was seen many times. V usage is TRBV25-1 and J usage is TRBJ2-5, with TRBD1 as a possible D gene (6 bases). The CDR3 has 15 residues. CDR1 and CDR2 (germline): MGHDK, SYGVNS. Trimming shortened V by 1 base and J by 4 bases, and 13 bases separated the two germline ends. The CDR3 DNA reads as TGTGCCAGCAGTGAATCAGGGGCTCTGGGAGAGACCCAGTACTTC. Encoded protein: CASSESGALGETQYF.

CDR3 sequence (DNA): TGTGCCAGTAGTATTGGGACAGGGGAGCTGTTTTTT. Its translation is CASSIGTGELFF. The chain joins TRBV19 to TRBJ2-2, with D possibly TRBD1 on 6 matching bases. Germline assignment: CDR1 LNHDA and CDR2 SQIVND (reference sequence). CDR3 length equals 12 residues. V gave up 3 bases and J gave up 8 bases, with 7 bases separating them.

This clonotype has a count of ten or more. The chain combines TRBV5-4 with TRBJ2-1; 13 bases line up with TRBD2. Germline lookup yields CDR1 SGHNT and CDR2 YYREEE (reference sequence). The CDR3 has 15 residues. J was trimmed by 7 bases and V by 4 bases; bases with no gene match: 5. The CDR3 nucleotides are TGTGCCAGCAGCCAAACTAGCGGGAGGGGGAATGAGCAGTTCTTC. Amino acids: CASSQTSGRGNEQFF. Full variable domain (rest looked up from reference TRBV5-4 and TRBJ2-1): ETGVTQSPTHLIKTRGQQVTLRCSSQSGHNTVSWYQQALGQGPQFIFQYYREEENGRGNFPPRFSGLQFPNYSSELNVNALELDDSALYLCASSQTSGRGNEQFFGPGTRLTVL.

The table lists this clonotype with many counts. The V and J genes are TRBV5-1 and TRBJ1-1, with D possibly being TRBD1 (5 bases). The CDR3 consists of 15 residues. In germline, CDR1 is SGHRS, CDR2 YFSETQ. The germline V and J ends were trimmed by 2 bases and 4 bases, with 15 bases remaining between them. As DNA, the CDR3 is TGCGCCAGCAGCTTCTCCGGGTTTAGGGGCACTGAAGCTTTCTTT. Protein product: CASSFSGFRGTEAFF.

This clonotype came up many times. The chain uses TRBV6-2 or TRBV6-3 and TRBJ2-7; 9 bases agree with TRBD2. This CDR3 has 17 residues. Germline V gene data show CDR1 as MNHEY and CDR2 as SVGEGT. Trimming removed 6 bases from V and 1 base from J; junction bases left unmatched: 13. In DNA form, the CDR3 reads TGTGCCAGCAGACCTAGCGGGGTCGGCGGGCTATCCTACGAGCAGTACTTC. Its translation is CASRPSGVGGLSYEQYF.

V and J are TRBV6-2 or TRBV6-3 and TRBJ1-1; TRBD1 matches at 9 bases. This CDR3 is built from 14 residues. Germline V gene data show CDR1 as MNHEY and CDR2 as SVGEGT. J gave up 5 bases and V 7 bases, and 8 bases lay outside the gene matches. In DNA form, the CDR3 reads TGTGCCAGCACCCCGACAGGGGGGAGGACTGAAGCTTTCTTT. Translating gives CASTPTGGRTEAFF.

The rearrangement uses TRBV7-9 and TRBJ1-1; D gene ambiguous. The V gene's germline CDR1 is SEHNR and CDR2 FQNEAQ (reference sequence). The length of the CDR3 is 15 residues. V lost 7 bases and J 2 bases, leaving 17 bases between the germline ends. The CDR3 DNA sequence: TGTGCCAGCACCGTGGTGGGGAAAAGTAACACTGAAGCTTTCTTT. This encodes CASTVVGKSNTEAFF.

This clonotype has ten or more counts. The chain employs TRBV7-6 and TRBJ2-1; D unclear. The CDR3 is 13 residues long. Germline V CDR1 and CDR2: SGHVS, FNYEAQ. V gave up 5 bases and J gave up 2 bases, with 7 bases separating them. CDR3 sequence: CASSTGPYNEQFF. For the CDR3, the DNA is TGTGCCAGCAGCACCGGACCCTACAATGAGCAGTTCTTC.

At least ten counts were recorded for this clonotype. This chain uses TRBV7-9 with TRBJ1-6; D not certain. CDR1 and CDR2 from the germline V gene are SEHNR and FQNEAQ (reference sequence). The length of the CDR3 is 14 residues. The germline V and J ends were trimmed by 3 bases and 7 bases, with 10 bases remaining between them. This CDR3 reads CASSLSGRNSPLHF. DNA for the CDR3: TGTGCCAGCAGCTTGAGCGGCCGAAATTCACCCCTCCACTTT.

This clonotype came up a few times. The chain has TRBV5-1 and TRBJ1-3; perhaps TRBD1 as D (5 bases). The germline V gene encodes CDR1 SGHRS and CDR2 YFSETQ. The CDR3 contains 14 residues. Trimming removed 4 bases from V and 4 bases from J, with 12 bases in between. The CDR3 DNA reads as TGCGCCAGCAGCGTGGACGGGACCGGAAACACCATATATTTT. Protein sequence: CASSVDGTGNTIYF.

This clonotype was observed at least ten times. The chain employs TRBV6-5 and TRBJ2-3; 7 bases align to TRBD2. This CDR3 has 13 amino acids. Germline V gene sequence: CDR1 MNHEY, CDR2 SVGAGI. Trimming cost V 11 bases and J 0 bases; bases outside gene matches: 5. The DNA for the CDR3 is TGTGCCTGCCGGGACTATAGCACAGATACGCAGTATTTT. This codes for CACRDYSTDTQYF.

This chain links TRBV2 with TRBJ2-1, with a possible D match to TRBD2 (5 bases). CDR1 is SNHLY, CDR2 FYNNEI, per germline. CDR3 length equals 12 residues. The V end lost 5 bases, the J end lost 12 bases, and 14 bases lay between the germline ends. CDR3 residues: CASSSGLRRQFF. The DNA for the CDR3 is TGTGCCAGCAGTTCCGGACTGAGGCGGCAGTTCTTC.

The V and J genes are TRBV7-8 and TRBJ2-1; no reliable D call. Trimming stripped 5 bases from V and 6 bases from J, with 8 bases between. The germline gives CDR1 SGHVS, CDR2 FQNEAQ. This CDR3 spans 12 amino acids. CDR3 bases: TGTGCCAGCAGCGCTCACCTCAATGAGCAGTTCTTC. The encoded protein is CASSAHLNEQFF.

This clonotype has more than one count but fewer than ten. This chain connects TRBV4-3 to TRBJ1-2; tentative D call: TRBD1 (5 bases). Germline assignment: CDR1 LGHNA and CDR2 YSLEER. The V end was cut by 1 base, the J end by 1 base, with 25 bases between. This CDR3 is built from 20 residues. CDR3 bases: TGCGCCAGCAGCCAAGTGCTCCTCGGGGGTACCGCGAATTATAACTATGGCTACACCTTC. This encodes CASSQVLLGGTANYNYGYTF.

This clonotype was counted at least ten times. J is TRBJ2-1 and V is TRBV11-2, with TRBD2 matching over 11 bases. V lost 2 bases and J lost 6; bases outside the gene matches: 3. Germline-derived CDR1 and CDR2 are SGHAT and FQNNGV. The CDR3 totals 15 residues. The CDR3 protein is CASSLSTSGSNEQFF. The CDR3 DNA follows: TGTGCCAGCAGCTTATCAACTAGCGGGAGCAATGAGCAGTTCTTC.

This clonotype was counted many times. This sequence joins TRBV12-3 or TRBV12-4 and TRBJ2-7; no firm D call. The CDR3 runs to 14 residues. With 2 bases removed from V and 2 bases from J, the gap between germline ends came to 10 bases. This CDR3 reads CASSLSVAPYEQYF. As DNA, the CDR3 is TGTGCCAGCAGTTTATCGGTTGCCCCCTACGAGCAGTACTTC.